Here is one T cell receptor beta chain with its context. The target antigen is unknown. This record comes from a study of cytomegalovirus exposure and HLA in healthy donors. Study-wide findings and caveats: Reported results showed that the classifier diagnosed cytomegalovirus status with high specificity and sensitivity. Some public TCRs appeared in many individuals, while most sequences were rare. According to a later analysis, TCR clusters from the first cohort tended to co-occur in the approximately 120 validation repertoires. There were around 160 TCR beta chains listed as cytomegalovirus-associated.

The method was immunoSEQ multiplex PCR; TCRdb's version includes in-frame clones alone and lacks a portion of them. This repertoire shows about 260,000 clones, roughly 88% found once; its top ten account for 3% to 3.5%. This CDR3 comprises 16 residues. In germline, CDR1 is MNHNS, CDR2 SASEGT. V shed 3 bases and J shed 0 bases, with 15 bases lying between them. The rearrangement uses TRBV6-1 and TRBJ2-7; either TRBD1 or TRBD2 may supply D (6 bases each). Sequenced material: PBMCs. The sequence came from a woman under 40 in good health and CMV-seronegative. CDR3 in amino acids: CASSDWGAGTSYEQYF. The CDR3 DNA follows: TGTGCCAGCAGTGACTGGGGGGCGGGAACCTCCTACGAGCAGTACTTC.